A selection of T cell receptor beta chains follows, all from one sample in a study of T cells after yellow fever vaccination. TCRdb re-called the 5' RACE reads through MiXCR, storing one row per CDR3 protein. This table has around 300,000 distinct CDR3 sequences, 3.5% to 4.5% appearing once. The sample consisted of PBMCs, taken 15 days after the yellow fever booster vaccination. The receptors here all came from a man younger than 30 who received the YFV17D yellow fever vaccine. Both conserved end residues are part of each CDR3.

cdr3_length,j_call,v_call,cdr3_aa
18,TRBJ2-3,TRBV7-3,CASSAGVFAGGSTDTQYF
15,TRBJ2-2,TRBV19,CASSTGQGRTGELFF
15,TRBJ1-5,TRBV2,CASRLGESTNQPQHF
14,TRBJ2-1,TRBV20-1,CSVRRLGFVGEQFF
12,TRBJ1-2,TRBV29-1,CSVDAGGYGYTF
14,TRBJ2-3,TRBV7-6,CASSLGPTADTQYF
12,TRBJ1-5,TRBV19,CASKKTDQPQHF
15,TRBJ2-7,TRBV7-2,CASSLSGFLSYEQYF
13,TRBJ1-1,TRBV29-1,CSVEDYRSAEAFF
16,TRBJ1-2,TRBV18,CASSPSRQGPIYGYTF
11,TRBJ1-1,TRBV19,CASLKSTEAFF
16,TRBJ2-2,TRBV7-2,CASSFTGTVRTGELFF
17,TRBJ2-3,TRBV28,CASSSPPGSPLPDTQYF
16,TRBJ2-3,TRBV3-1,CASSQDNRVRTDTQYF
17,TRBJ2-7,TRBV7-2,CASSSSLLAGVVGEQYF
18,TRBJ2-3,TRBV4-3,CASSQDLDRAPSTDTQYF
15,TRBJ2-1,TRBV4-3,CASSQGGGRYNEQFF
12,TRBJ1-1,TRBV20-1,CSARQGSTEAFF
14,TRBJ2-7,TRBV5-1,CASSFTNPAYEQYF
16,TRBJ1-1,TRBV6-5,CASSYYFGTGNTEAFF
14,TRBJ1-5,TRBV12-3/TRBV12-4,CASSFGGESQPQHF
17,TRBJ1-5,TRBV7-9,CASSLDRGVYSNQPQHF
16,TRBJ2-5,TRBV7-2,CASSLGGQGSQETQYF
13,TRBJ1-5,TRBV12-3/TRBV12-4,CASSLRQYQPQHF
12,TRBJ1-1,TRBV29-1,CSVLVVGTEAFF
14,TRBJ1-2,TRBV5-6,CASSFPDRDYGYTF
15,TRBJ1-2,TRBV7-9,CASSLTTTGSDGYTF
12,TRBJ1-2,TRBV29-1,CSVLWANYGYTF
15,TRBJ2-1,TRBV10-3,CAISEFSGGNNEQFF
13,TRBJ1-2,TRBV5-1,CASSLGGPDGYTF
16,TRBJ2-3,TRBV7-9,CASDYAQGSGTDTQYF
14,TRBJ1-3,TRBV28,CASSPGGGRDTIYF
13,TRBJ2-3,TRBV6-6,CASRGYDTDTQYF
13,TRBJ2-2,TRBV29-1,CSVEDRDTGELFF
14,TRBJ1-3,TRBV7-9,CASSLIQAGNTIYF
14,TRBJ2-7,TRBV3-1,CASSQATGPYEQYF
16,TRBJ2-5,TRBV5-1,CASSLGLAGLAETQYF
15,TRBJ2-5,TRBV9,CASSPRTGREETQYF
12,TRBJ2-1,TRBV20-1,CSAKGLYNEQFF
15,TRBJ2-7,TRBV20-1,CSARDEARGLYEQYF
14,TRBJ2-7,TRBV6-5,CASSYSRVTYEQYF
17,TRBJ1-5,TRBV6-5,CASRPGTGYEGNQPQHF
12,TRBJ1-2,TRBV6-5,CATLGQGYGYTF
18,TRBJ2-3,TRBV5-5,CASSLIRGLAGYTDTQYF
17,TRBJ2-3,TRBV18,CASSPPSGTYPGDTQYF
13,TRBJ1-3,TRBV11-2,CASGGVPGNTIYF
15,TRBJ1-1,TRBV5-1,CASSPQQRTEAEAFF
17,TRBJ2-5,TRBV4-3,CASSQEWGRGEGETQYF
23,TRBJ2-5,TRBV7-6,CASSSPRWGAEGTSGGREETQYF
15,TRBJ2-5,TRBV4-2,CASSQGAGRVETQYF
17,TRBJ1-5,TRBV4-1,CASSQTDSPNINQPQHF
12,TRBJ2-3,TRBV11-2,CASSNHLDTQYF
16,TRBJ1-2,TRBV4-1,CASSQSSLDGLYGYTF
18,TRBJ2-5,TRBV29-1,CSVERGGRSWTAQETQYF
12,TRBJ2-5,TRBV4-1,CASSFSPETQYF
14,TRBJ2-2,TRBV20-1,CSLRGKGYTGELFF
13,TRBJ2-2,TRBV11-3,CASSQREGGELFF
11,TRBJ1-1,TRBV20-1,CSARLETEAFF
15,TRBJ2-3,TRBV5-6,CASSLGSRVPDTQYF